This T cell receptor beta chain is from a study of T-cell memory formation after mild COVID-19. Study overall: Clusters were largely donor specific. General study points: Pre-infection memory carried some responding clones, suggesting that cross-reactive memory joined.

CDR3 size: 15 residues. This clonotype was recorded a few times. The target antigen is unknown. One junction end disagrees with the germline gene, perhaps due to a read error. TCRdb reprocessed the 5' RACE reads with MiXCR, giving one entry per CDR3 protein. Altogether over 350,000 distinct CDR3 sequences are present, 16% being singletons, with the ten largest covering around a fifth. The rearrangement joins TRBV12-3 or TRBV12-4 to TRBJ2-1, with 10 bases identical to TRBD2. Material for sequencing was PBMCs or a T cell subset sorted from them (not recorded which). The sequence was obtained from a man younger than 30 who had mild COVID-19 (a few samples of this study predate the infection). Cell type and time point are not known. CDR3 coding DNA: TGTGCCAGCAGTCTAGCGGGGGCCGTCTACAATGAGCAGTTCTTC. Translated: CASSLAGAVYNEQFF.